What follows are 24 T cell receptor beta chains derived from one specimen sequenced in a study of early T cells in non-severe SARS-CoV-2 infection. TCRdb processed the 5' RACE reads anew with MiXCR; each CDR3 protein has one entry. The sample lists about 64,000 distinct CDR3 sequences; around 21% were seen once. Source: whole blood, taken at baseline. These receptors came from an adult who was a healthcare worker with PCR-confirmed SARS-CoV-2 infection or an uninfected control (not recorded which).

The V gene is TRBV4-2, the J gene TRBJ1-3; D not certain. V was trimmed by 4 bases and J by 4 bases, leaving 14 bases between them. CDR3 size: 15 residues. Germline CDR1 is LGHNA and CDR2 is YNFKEQ. CDR3 sequence: CASSPSGRGGNTIYF. CDR3 DNA: TGTGCCAGCAGCCCTTCCGGCCGCGGAGGAAACACCATATATTTT.

This clonotype rates as medium-sized. The chain is built from TRBV6-1 and TRBJ1-1; D is unresolved. V was pared by 0 bases and J by 4 bases, with 9 bases between. Per germline, CDR1 MNHNS and CDR2 SASEGT. CDR3 length: 14 residues. The CDR3 region has the DNA TGTGCCAGCAGTGAAGCAGGGAAACGCACTGAAGCTTTCTTT. It specifies CASSEAGKRTEAFF.

This clonotype was detected a few times. The chain combines TRBV12-3 or TRBV12-4 with TRBJ2-2; D might be TRBD1 or TRBD2, each matching 5 bases. Deletions cut 5 bases from V and 3 bases from J, with 13 bases between. CDR3 length equals 15 residues. CDR3 sequence (DNA): TGTGCCAGCAGTCCCGGGACGGCTTACACCGGGGAGCTGTTTTTT. Residues: CASSPGTAYTGELFF.

This clonotype turned up a few times. This rearrangement joins TRBV3-1 to TRBJ2-7, with 9 bases lining up with TRBD2. The J segment lost 4 bases and the V segment lost 0 bases, leaving 7 bases of the junction unmatched. The CDR3 totals 16 residues. CDR1 and CDR2 (germline): LGHDT, YNNKEL (reference sequence). The CDR3 spells CASSQDIPSGVYEQYF. In DNA, the CDR3 is TGTGCCAGCAGCCAAGATATCCCTAGCGGGGTTTACGAGCAGTACTTC.

This clonotype has only a few counts. The chain combines TRBV7-8 with TRBJ2-3, with D hard to call. The CDR3 loop spans 13 amino acids. The ends were cut back, 8 bases at V and 2 bases at J, with 11 bases in the middle. Germline V gene data show CDR1 as SGHVS and CDR2 as FQNEAQ. CDR3 in DNA: TGTGCCAGCCGGGTGGGGTCCACAGATACGCAGTATTTT. This encodes CASRVGSTDTQYF.

This clonotype was detected a few times. The chain recombines TRBV7-9 with TRBJ1-2; D is undetermined. Germline V gene lookup returns CDR1 SEHNR and CDR2 FQNEAQ (reference sequence). This CDR3 is built from 12 residues. V lost 5 bases and J 8 bases, leaving 12 bases between the germline ends. CDR3 residues: CASSQSTAGYTF. The CDR3 region has the DNA TGTGCCAGCAGCCAATCTACCGCAGGCTACACCTTC.

The chain carries TRBV7-9 and TRBJ2-7; 7 nucleotides align to TRBD1. The V gene end was trimmed by 1 base and the J gene end by 6 bases; junction bases not matched to a gene: 6. The germline V gene has CDR1 SEHNR and CDR2 FQNEAQ (reference sequence). The CDR3 length is 14 residues. The CDR3 here is CASSLGAGGREQYF. The DNA of the CDR3 is TGTGCCAGCAGCTTAGGCGCAGGGGGTCGCGAGCAGTACTTC.

This clonotype was seen only a few times. This rearrangement joins TRBV7-2 to TRBJ2-3, with D unclear. The V gene's germline CDR1 is SGHTA and CDR2 FQGNSA. V lost 5 bases and J lost 3, with 9 bases in between. The CDR3 consists of 13 residues. Written as DNA, the CDR3 is TGTGCCAGCAGCGCTCAGTTGACAGATACGCAGTATTTT. It specifies CASSAQLTDTQYF.

The sample holds a few counts of this clonotype. The chain links TRBV10-3 to TRBJ1-5, with a weak D call TRBD1 (6 bases). The CDR3 has 13 amino acids. Trimming took 6 bases from V and 5 from J, leaving 11 bases between them. CDR1 and CDR2 from the germline V gene are ENHRY and SYGVKD. The CDR3 spells CAISRDTDQPQHF. The DNA for the CDR3 is TGTGCCATCAGCCGGGACACCGATCAGCCCCAGCATTTT.

This clonotype was counted only a few times. The rearrangement links TRBV6-6 to TRBJ1-3; D is unclear. The CDR3 contains 12 residues. Per the germline V gene, CDR1 is MNHNY and CDR2 is SVGAGI (reference sequence). Trimming left V 0 bases short and J 4 bases short, with 1 base between. CDR3 sequence reads: CASSYSGNTIYF. CDR3 coding DNA: TGTGCCAGCAGTTACTCCGGAAACACCATATATTTT.

This clonotype has ten or more counts. The gene calls are TRBV5-1 and TRBJ2-5, with 9 nucleotides matching TRBD2. CDR3 length: 15 amino acids. Trimming cost V 3 bases and J 1 base; bases outside gene matches: 4. CDR1 and CDR2 (germline): SGHRS, YFSETQ. CDR3 protein: CASSSSGGIQETQYF. The CDR3 bases are TGCGCCAGCAGCTCAAGCGGGGGGATCCAAGAGACCCAGTACTTC.

The chain combines TRBV20-1 with TRBJ2-3, with D possibly matching TRBD1 (6 bases). Germline loops: CDR1 DFQATT, CDR2 SNEGSKA (reference sequence). The CDR3 is made up of 14 amino acids. The V end lost 6 bases, the J end lost 6 bases, and 19 bases lay between the germline ends. The chain's CDR3 is CSAPYQGPGDTQYF. CDR3 coding DNA: TGCAGTGCCCCCTATCAGGGGCCGGGGGATACGCAGTATTTT.

This clonotype was detected only a few times. The chain couples TRBV29-1 to TRBJ1-1, with 7 bases lining up with TRBD1. CDR3 length: 16 residues. Per the germline V gene, CDR1 is SQVTM and CDR2 is ANQGSEA. After removal of 4 bases from V and 4 bases from J, the junction contained 15 bases not matched to a gene. The CDR3 sequence is CSVGSQDRMGGTEAFF. The CDR3 DNA sequence: TGCAGCGTTGGATCCCAGGACAGGATGGGGGGCACTGAAGCTTTCTTT. Together with reference TRBV29-1 and TRBJ1-1, the CDR3 gives the full variable domain: SAVISQKPSRDICQRGTSLTIQCQVDSQVTMMFWYRQQPGQSLTLIATANQGSEATYESGFVIDKFPISRPNLTFSTLTVSNMSPEDSSIYLCSVGSQDRMGGTEAFFGQGTRLTVV.

This clonotype was seen only a few times. The chain couples TRBV12-3 or TRBV12-4 to TRBJ1-1; D may be TRBD1 (6 bases). The V gene lost 3 bases and the J gene lost 4 bases, with 9 bases spanning the gap. The CDR3 has 13 amino acids. The CDR3 DNA reads as TGTGCCAGCAGTTTCAAGGGGGGCACTGAAGCTTTCTTT. It codes for CASSFKGGTEAFF.

The chain carries TRBV12-3 or TRBV12-4 and TRBJ2-5; D is unclear. Trimming cost V 6 bases and J 1 base, with 12 bases left between them. This CDR3 contains 14 residues. The CDR3 here is CASSFGRLQETQYF. The CDR3 nucleotides read TGTGCCAGCAGCTTTGGACGGCTCCAAGAGACCCAGTACTTC.

This sequence joins TRBV7-8 and TRBJ1-3; D not certain. The CDR3 length is 16 residues. Germline V CDR1 and CDR2: SGHVS, FQNEAQ. The ends were cut back, 1 base at V and 5 bases at J, with 15 bases in the middle. CDR3 region: CASSLEGRGLRNTIYF. CDR3 DNA sequence: TGTGCCAGCAGCTTAGAAGGTCGAGGTCTGCGAAACACCATATATTTT.

By share, this clonotype counts as medium-sized. This chain's CDR3 is CASSIGGLEHNEQFF. Written as DNA, the CDR3 is TGTGCCAGTAGTATAGGGGGACTAGAACACAATGAGCAGTTCTTC. This chain uses TRBV19 with TRBJ2-1; 8 bases are a match to TRBD2. The V gene's germline CDR1 is LNHDA and CDR2 SQIVND (reference sequence). CDR3 length: 15 residues. The trim removed 1 base at V and 5 bases at J, leaving 4 bases unmatched.

The rearrangement uses TRBV10-2 and TRBJ2-3; the D is unclear. This CDR3 is built from 14 residues. Germline V CDR1 and CDR2: WSHSY, SAAADI. The germline V and J ends were trimmed by 0 bases and 3 bases, with 7 bases remaining between them. Here the CDR3 DNA reads TGCGCCAGCAGTGAGTCGTCAGGAACAGATACGCAGTATTTT. It translates to CASSESSGTDTQYF.

V and J are TRBV12-3 or TRBV12-4 and TRBJ2-4; D is perhaps TRBD2 (6 bases). There are 18 residues in the CDR3. V was clipped by 3 bases and J by 1 base, with 19 bases between them. CDR3 region: CASSLGLSIPSAKNIQYF. As DNA, the CDR3 is TGTGCCAGCAGTTTGGGACTGAGTATCCCCTCCGCCAAAAACATTCAGTACTTC.

This clonotype was counted many times. The gene calls are TRBV4-1 and TRBJ1-3, with unresolved D. The V end lost 6 bases, the J end lost 4 bases, and 13 bases lay between the germline ends. In germline, CDR1 is MGHRA, CDR2 YSYEKL. The CDR3 covers 14 residues. The CDR3 reads CASRDRALGNTIYF. The CDR3 coding sequence is TGCGCCAGCAGAGACCGGGCCCTCGGAAACACCATATATTTT.

In this sample, this clonotype turned up a few times. This chain connects TRBV12-3 or TRBV12-4 to TRBJ1-2, with 9 positions matching TRBD1. The length of the CDR3 is 13 residues. With V trimmed by 6 bases and J by 8 bases, 7 bases remained unmatched. CDR3 residues: CASSPGTGSGYTF. In nucleotides, the CDR3 is TGTGCCAGCAGCCCCGGGACAGGGTCCGGCTACACCTTC.

This clonotype has a handful of counts. The chain combines TRBV6-2 or TRBV6-3 with TRBJ1-2; TRBD1 might be the D (5 bases). Germline loops: CDR1 MNHEY, CDR2 SVGEGT. The CDR3 has 14 residues. V gave up 2 bases and J gave up 6 bases, with 13 bases separating them. The CDR3 protein is CASSYRDGINGYTF. CDR3 DNA: TGTGCCAGCAGTTACAGGGACGGCATCAATGGCTACACCTTC.

The sample holds many counts of this clonotype. This chain links TRBV5-4 with TRBJ2-1, with 9 nucleotides matching TRBD1. The germline V gene encodes CDR1 SGHNT and CDR2 YYREEE (reference sequence). The trim removed 5 bases at V and 6 bases at J, leaving 6 bases unmatched. The length of the CDR3 is 14 residues. The CDR3 DNA reads TGTGCCAGCAGGGGACAGGGACCCCCCAATGAGCAGTTCTTC. As protein: CASRGQGPPNEQFF. The variable domain in full, completed from reference TRBV5-4 and TRBJ2-1, reads ETGVTQSPTHLIKTRGQQVTLRCSSQSGHNTVSWYQQALGQGPQFIFQYYREEENGRGNFPPRFSGLQFPNYSSELNVNALELDDSALYLCASRGQGPPNEQFFGPGTRLTVL.

The genes are TRBV5-6 and TRBJ2-1; possible D gene TRBD1, 6 bases. The V and J ends lost 2 bases and 5 bases respectively, with 11 bases between them. The germline V gene has CDR1 SGHDT and CDR2 YYEEEE. The CDR3 loop spans 14 amino acids. Here the CDR3 reads CASSFRGGNNEQFF. The CDR3 coding sequence is TGTGCCAGCAGCTTTAGAGGGGGTAACAATGAGCAGTTCTTC.